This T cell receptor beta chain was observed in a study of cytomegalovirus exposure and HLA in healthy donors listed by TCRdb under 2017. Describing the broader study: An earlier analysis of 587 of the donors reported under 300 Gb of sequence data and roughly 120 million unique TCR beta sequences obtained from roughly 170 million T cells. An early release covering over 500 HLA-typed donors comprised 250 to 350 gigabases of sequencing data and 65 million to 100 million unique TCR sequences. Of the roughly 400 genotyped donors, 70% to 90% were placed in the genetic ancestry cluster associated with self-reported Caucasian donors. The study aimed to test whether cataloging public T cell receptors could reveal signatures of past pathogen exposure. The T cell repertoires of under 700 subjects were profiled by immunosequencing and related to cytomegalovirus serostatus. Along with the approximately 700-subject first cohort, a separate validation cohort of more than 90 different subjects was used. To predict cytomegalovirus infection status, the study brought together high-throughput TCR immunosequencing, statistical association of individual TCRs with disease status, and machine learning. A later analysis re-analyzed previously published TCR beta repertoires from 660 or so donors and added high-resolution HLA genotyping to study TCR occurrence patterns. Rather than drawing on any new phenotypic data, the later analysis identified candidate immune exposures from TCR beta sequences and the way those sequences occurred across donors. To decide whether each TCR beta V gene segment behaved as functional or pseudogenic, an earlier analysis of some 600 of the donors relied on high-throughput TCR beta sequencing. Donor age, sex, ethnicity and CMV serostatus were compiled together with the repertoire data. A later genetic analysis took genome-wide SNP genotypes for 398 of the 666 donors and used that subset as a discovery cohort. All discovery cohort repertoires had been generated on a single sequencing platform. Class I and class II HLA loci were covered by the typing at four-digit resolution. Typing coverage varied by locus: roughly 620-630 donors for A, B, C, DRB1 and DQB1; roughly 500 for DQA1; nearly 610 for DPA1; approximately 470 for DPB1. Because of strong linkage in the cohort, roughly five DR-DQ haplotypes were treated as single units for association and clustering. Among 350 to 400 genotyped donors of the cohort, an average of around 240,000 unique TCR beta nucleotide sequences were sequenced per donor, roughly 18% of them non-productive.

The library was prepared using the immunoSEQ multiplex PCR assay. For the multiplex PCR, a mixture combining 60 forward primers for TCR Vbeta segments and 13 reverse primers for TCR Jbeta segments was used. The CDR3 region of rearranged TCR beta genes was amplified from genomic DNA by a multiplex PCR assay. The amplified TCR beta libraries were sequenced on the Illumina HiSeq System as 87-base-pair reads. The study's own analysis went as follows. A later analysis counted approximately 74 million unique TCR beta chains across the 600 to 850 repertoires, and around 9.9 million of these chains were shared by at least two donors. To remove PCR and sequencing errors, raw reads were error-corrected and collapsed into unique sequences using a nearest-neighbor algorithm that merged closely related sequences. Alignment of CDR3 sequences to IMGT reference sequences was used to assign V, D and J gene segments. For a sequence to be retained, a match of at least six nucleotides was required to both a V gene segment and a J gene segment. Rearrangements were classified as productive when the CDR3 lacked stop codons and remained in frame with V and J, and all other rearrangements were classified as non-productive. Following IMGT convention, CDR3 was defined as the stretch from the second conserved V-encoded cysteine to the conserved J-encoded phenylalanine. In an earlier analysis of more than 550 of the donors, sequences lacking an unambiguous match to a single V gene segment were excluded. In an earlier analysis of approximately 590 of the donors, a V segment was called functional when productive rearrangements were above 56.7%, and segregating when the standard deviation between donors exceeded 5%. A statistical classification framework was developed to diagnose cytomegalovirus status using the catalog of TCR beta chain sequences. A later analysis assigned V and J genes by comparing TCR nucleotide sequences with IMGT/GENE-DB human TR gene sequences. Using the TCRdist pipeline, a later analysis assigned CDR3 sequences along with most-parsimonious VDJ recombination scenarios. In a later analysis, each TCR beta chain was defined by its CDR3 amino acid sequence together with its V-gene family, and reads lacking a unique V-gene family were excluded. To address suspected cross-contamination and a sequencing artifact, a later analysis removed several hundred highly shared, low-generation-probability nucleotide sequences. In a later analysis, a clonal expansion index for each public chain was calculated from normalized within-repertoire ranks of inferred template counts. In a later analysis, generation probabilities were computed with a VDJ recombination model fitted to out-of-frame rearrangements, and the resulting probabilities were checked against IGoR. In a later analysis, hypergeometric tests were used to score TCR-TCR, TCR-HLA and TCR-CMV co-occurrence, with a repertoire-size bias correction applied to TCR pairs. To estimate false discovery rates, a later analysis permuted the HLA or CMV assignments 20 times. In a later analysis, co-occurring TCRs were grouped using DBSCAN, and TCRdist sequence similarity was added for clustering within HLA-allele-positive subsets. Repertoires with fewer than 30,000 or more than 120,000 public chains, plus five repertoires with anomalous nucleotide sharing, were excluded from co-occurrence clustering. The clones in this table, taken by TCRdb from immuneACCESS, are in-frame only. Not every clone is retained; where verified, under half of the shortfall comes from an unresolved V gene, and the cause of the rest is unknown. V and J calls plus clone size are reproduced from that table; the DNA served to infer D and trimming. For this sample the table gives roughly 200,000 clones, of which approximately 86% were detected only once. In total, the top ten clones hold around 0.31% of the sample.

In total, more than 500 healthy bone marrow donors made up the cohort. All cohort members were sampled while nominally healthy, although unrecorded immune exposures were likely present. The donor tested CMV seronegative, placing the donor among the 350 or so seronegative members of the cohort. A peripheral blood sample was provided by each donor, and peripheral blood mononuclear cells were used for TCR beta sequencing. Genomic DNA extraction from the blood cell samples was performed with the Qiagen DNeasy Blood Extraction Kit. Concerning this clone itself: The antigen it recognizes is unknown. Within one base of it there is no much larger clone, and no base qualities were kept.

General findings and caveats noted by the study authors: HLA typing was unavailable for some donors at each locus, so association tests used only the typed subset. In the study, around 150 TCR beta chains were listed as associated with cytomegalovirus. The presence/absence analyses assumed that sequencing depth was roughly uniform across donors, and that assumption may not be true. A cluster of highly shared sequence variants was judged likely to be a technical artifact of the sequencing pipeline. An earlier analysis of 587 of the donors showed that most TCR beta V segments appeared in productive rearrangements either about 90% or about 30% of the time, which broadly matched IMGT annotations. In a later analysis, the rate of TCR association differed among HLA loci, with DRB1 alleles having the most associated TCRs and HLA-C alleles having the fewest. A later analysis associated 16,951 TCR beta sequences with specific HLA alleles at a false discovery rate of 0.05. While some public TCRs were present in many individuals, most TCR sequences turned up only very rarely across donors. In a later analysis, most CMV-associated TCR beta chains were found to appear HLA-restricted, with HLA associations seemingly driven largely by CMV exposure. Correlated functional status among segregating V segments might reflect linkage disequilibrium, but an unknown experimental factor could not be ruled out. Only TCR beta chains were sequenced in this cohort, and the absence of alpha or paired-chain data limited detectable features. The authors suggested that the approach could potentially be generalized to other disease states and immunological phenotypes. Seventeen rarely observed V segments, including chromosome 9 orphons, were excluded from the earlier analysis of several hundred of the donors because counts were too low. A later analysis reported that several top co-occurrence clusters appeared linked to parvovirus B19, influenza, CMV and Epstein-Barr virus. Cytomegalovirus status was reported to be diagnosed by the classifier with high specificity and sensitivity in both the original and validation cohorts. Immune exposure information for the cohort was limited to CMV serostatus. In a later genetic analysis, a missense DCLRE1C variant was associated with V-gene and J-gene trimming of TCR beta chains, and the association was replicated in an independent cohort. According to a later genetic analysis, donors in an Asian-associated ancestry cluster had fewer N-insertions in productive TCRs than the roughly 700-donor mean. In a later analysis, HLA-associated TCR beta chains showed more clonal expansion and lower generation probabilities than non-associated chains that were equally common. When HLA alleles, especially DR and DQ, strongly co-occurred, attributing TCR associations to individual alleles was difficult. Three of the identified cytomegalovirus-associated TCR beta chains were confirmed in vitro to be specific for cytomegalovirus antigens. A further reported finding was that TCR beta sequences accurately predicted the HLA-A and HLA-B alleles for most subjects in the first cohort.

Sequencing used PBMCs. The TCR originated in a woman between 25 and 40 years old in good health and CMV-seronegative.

The CDR3 reads CASSDSARYPNEQFF. The nucleotide sequence is given as TGCGCCAGCAGTGATTCGGCTAGATATCCCAATGAGCAGTTCTTC. The chain employs TRBV10-1 and TRBJ2-1, with the D gene too uncertain to name. From the cysteine up to the phenylalanine, the CDR3 has a length of 15 residues. Only the CDR3 part of the read is kept: 45 bases, read in frame from the first base. V drops 3 bases and J drops 6 bases, leaving 15 bases in between. The CDR1 and CDR2 encoded by the germline V gene (reference sequence) are WNHNN and SYGVQD.